These 26 T cell receptor beta chains originate from one sample sequenced in a study of blood T cell repertoires in COVID-19. Produced via immunoSEQ multiplex PCR; TCRdb's table is partial and in-frame only. The profile covers 65,000 to 90,000 clones, with 65% to 90% appearing a single time and approximately 6.3% taken by the ten largest. The specimen sequenced was peripheral blood. These receptors all stem from a man aged 80 or over with COVID-19, enrolled during active disease.

V is TRBV2 and J is TRBJ2-3; TRBD2 matches at 9 bases. CDR1 SNHLY and CDR2 FYNNEI come from the germline V gene. The trim removed 2 bases at V and 2 bases at J, leaving 5 bases unmatched. The CDR3 runs to 16 residues. Here the CDR3 reads CASSEQAGGLTDTQYF. CDR3 DNA sequence: TGTGCCAGCAGTGAACAAGCGGGGGGCCTCACAGATACGCAGTATTTT.

The chain is built from TRBV29-1 and TRBJ1-4, with D unclear. Germline values: CDR1 SQVTM, CDR2 ANQGSEA. The ends were cut back, 4 bases at V and 7 bases at J, with 16 bases in the middle. There are 14 residues in the CDR3. The CDR3 protein is CSVVEGSRPEKLFF. The CDR3 DNA is TGCAGCGTTGTGGAAGGATCCAGGCCTGAAAAACTGTTTTTT.

The genes are TRBV13 and TRBJ2-3, with 9 bases fitting TRBD2. J gave up 1 base and V 5 bases, and 4 bases lay outside the gene matches. The germline CDR1 and CDR2 sequences are PRHDT and FYEKMQ (reference sequence). This CDR3 has 15 amino acids. CDR3 DNA sequence: TGTGCCAGCAGCCCCAGACTAGCGGGCACAGATACGCAGTATTTT. This codes for CASSPRLAGTDTQYF.

The chain combines TRBV28 with TRBJ2-7; D is ambiguous. With 8 bases removed from V and 3 bases from J, the gap between germline ends came to 17 bases. The CDR3 is made up of 14 amino acids. The germline CDR1 and CDR2 sequences are MDHEN and SYDVKM. CDR3 in DNA: TGTGCCAGCCAATCCCCGGAAGACTTCTACGAGCAGTACTTC. Translating it yields CASQSPEDFYEQYF.

This clone has a handful of counts. V is TRBV2 and J is TRBJ1-2; 8 positions match TRBD1. The V gene end was trimmed by 6 bases and the J gene end by 4 bases; junction bases not matched to a gene: 10. Germline V gene sequence: CDR1 SNHLY, CDR2 FYNNEI. This CDR3 region has 15 residues. In DNA form, the CDR3 reads TGTGCCAGCAGCGCCCTGCAGGGGGCCGGCTATGGCTACACCTTC. This translates into CASSALQGAGYGYTF. Drawing the rest from reference TRBV2 and TRBJ1-2, the complete variable domain is EPEVTQTPSHQVTQMGQEVILRCVPISNHLYFYWYRQILGQKVEFLVSFYNNEISEKSEIFDDQFSVERPDGSNFTLKIRSTKLEDSAMYFCASSALQGAGYGYTFGSGTRLTVV.

V usage is TRBV6-5 and J usage is TRBJ1-4, with D perhaps TRBD1 (5 bases). Trimming took off 4 bases at V and 11 bases at J, with 14 bases between the two ends. This CDR3 contains 13 residues. Germline loops: CDR1 MNHEY, CDR2 SVGAGI. CDR3 nucleotide sequence: TGTGCCAGCAGTTCAGACCGCCCAGGGAAACTGTTTTTT. Translated, it gives CASSSDRPGKLFF.

The V call is TRBV19, the J call TRBJ1-6; D might be TRBD1 (6 bases). Per germline, CDR1 LNHDA and CDR2 SQIVND (reference sequence). The CDR3 has 15 amino acids. V lost 0 bases to trimming and J lost 6 bases, with 9 bases between them. In DNA, the CDR3 is TGTGCCAGTAGTATAGACAGGGGTCGTAATTCACCCCTCCACTTT. Protein product: CASSIDRGRNSPLHF.

This clone was detected only a few times. The chain joins TRBV9 to TRBJ2-1; 10 bases are shared with TRBD2. Germline-derived CDR1 and CDR2 are SGDLS and YYNGEE. J lost 5 bases, V lost 4 bases, and 6 bases had no gene match. The CDR3 sequence is 15 residues long. In DNA, the CDR3 is TGTGCCAGCAGCTTGAGCGGGGGGGCGGACAATGAGCAGTTCTTC. It translates to CASSLSGGADNEQFF.

This clone was picked up a small number of times. V usage is TRBV19 and J usage is TRBJ1-1; D is possibly TRBD1 (5 bases). The CDR3 extends over 11 amino acids. Germline V lookup: CDR1 LNHDA, CDR2 SQIVND (reference sequence). The V gene lost 10 bases and the J gene lost 6 bases, with 12 bases spanning the gap. CDR3 coding DNA: TGTGCCACCCTAGGGGTTTCTGAAGCTTTCTTT. Amino acids: CATLGVSEAFF.

The chain joins TRBV28 to TRBJ2-2; a weak D match, TRBD1 (7 bases). V lost 6 bases and J 6 bases, leaving 20 bases between the germline ends. In germline, CDR1 is MDHEN, CDR2 SYDVKM. The CDR3 totals 16 residues. CDR3 nucleotide sequence: TGTGCCAGCAGAGTGAGGGCAGGGGGGTCACCCGGGGAGCTGTTTTTT. Translating gives CASRVRAGGSPGELFF.

This clone has ten or more counts. In DNA, the CDR3 is TGTGCCAGCAGCTGGGACAGGGTCACTGAAGCTTTCTTT. This encodes CASSWDRVTEAFF. The genes are TRBV6-5 and TRBJ1-1, with 9 bases lining up with TRBD1. Germline CDR1 and CDR2: MNHEY and SVGAGI. Trimming at V came to 6 bases and at J to 4 bases, leaving 3 bases not matched to a gene. The CDR3 totals 13 residues.

This clone is medium-sized (0.01 to 0.1%) by share. This chain joins TRBV7-3 and TRBJ2-1; 9 nucleotides match TRBD1. The V and J ends lost 3 bases and 6 bases, in that order; junction bases with no gene match: 6. The germline V gene has CDR1 SGHTA and CDR2 FQGTGA. The CDR3 runs to 15 residues. The CDR3 coding sequence is TGTGCCAGCAGCTTCGGACAGGGGATGGGCAATGAGCAGTTCTTC. Amino acids: CASSFGQGMGNEQFF.

V gene TRBV28 combines with J gene TRBJ1-1, with a possible D match to TRBD1 (6 bases). V lost 10 bases and J lost 1, with 13 bases in between. There are 13 residues in the CDR3. Looked up from germline, CDR1 is MDHEN and CDR2 is SYDVKM. CDR3 sequence: CATKRGTNTEAFF. As DNA, the CDR3 is TGTGCCACCAAAAGGGGGACGAACACTGAAGCTTTCTTT. Using reference TRBV28 and TRBJ1-1 for the parts outside the CDR3, the full variable domain is DVKVTQSSRYLVKRTGEKVFLECVQDMDHENMFWYRQDPGLGLRLIYFSYDVKMKEKGDIPEGYSVSREKKERFSLILESASTNQTSMYLCATKRGTNTEAFFGQGTRLTVV.

The gene calls are TRBV4-1 and TRBJ1-6; the D gene is possibly TRBD1 (6 bases). This CDR3 comprises 15 residues. V was clipped by 0 bases and J by 8 bases, with 11 bases between them. CDR1 and CDR2 (germline): MGHRA, YSYEKL. As DNA, the CDR3 is TGCGCCAGCAGCCAAGATGACAGGTTCTATTCACCCCTCCACTTT. The encoded protein is CASSQDDRFYSPLHF.

The chain uses TRBV5-4 and TRBJ2-7, with TRBD1 identical over 7 bases. Looked up from germline, CDR1 is SGHNT and CDR2 is YYREEE (reference sequence). This CDR3 is built from 14 residues. V trimming: 4 bases; J trimming: 2 bases; junction bases outside the gene matches: 6. In DNA, the CDR3 is TGTGCCAGCAGCATCGGGACAGAGACCTACGAGCAGTACTTC. Translated, it gives CASSIGTETYEQYF. Supplemented by reference TRBV5-4 and TRBJ2-7, the full variable domain reads ETGVTQSPTHLIKTRGQQVTLRCSSQSGHNTVSWYQQALGQGPQFIFQYYREEENGRGNFPPRFSGLQFPNYSSELNVNALELDDSALYLCASSIGTETYEQYFGPGTRLTVT.

This clone came up once. The rearrangement links TRBV6-5 to TRBJ1-6; TRBD1 is a possible D gene (6 bases). The ends were cut back, 0 bases at V and 11 bases at J, with 17 bases in the middle. Germline V gene lookup returns CDR1 MNHEY and CDR2 SVGAGI. The CDR3 is 16 residues long. CDR3 region: CASSYSILGAPPPLHF. The CDR3 DNA sequence: TGTGCCAGCAGTTACTCGATTCTGGGGGCGCCCCCACCCCTCCACTTT.

The rearrangement uses TRBV6-1 and TRBJ1-1; D is unclear. V lost 2 bases and J lost 6, with 22 bases in between. This CDR3 spans 17 amino acids. CDR1 MNHNS and CDR2 SASEGT come from the germline V gene. CDR3 DNA: TGTGCCAGCAGTGAAAGGGCCGGATTATCCCGCGGGGCTGAAGCTTTCTTT. Residues: CASSERAGLSRGAEAFF.

The chain uses TRBV2 and TRBJ1-1; 11 nucleotides align to TRBD1. The junction had 5 bases not matched to a gene; V was cut back by 6 bases and J by 11 bases. The CDR3 sequence is 12 residues long. Looked up from germline, CDR1 is SNHLY and CDR2 is FYNNEI. CDR3 in amino acids: CASRGTGGEAFF. CDR3 nucleotide sequence: TGTGCCAGCAGGGGGACAGGGGGGGAGGCTTTCTTT.

V gene TRBV10-3 combines with J gene TRBJ2-7, with 8 bases lining up with TRBD1. The CDR3 extends over 12 amino acids. V shed 10 bases and J 7 bases; nucleotides not matched to a gene: 9. The germline V gene has CDR1 ENHRY and CDR2 SYGVKD. The CDR3 spells CANSRGLDEQYF. CDR3 in DNA: TGTGCCAACTCCAGGGGGCTAGATGAGCAGTACTTC.

This rearrangement joins TRBV5-1 to TRBJ1-2, with D perhaps matching TRBD1 (6 bases). This CDR3 spans 13 amino acids. Germline V gene data show CDR1 as SGHRS and CDR2 as YFSETQ. Trimming took off 4 bases at V and 4 bases at J, with 11 bases between the two ends. CDR3 in amino acids: CASSLDSTYGYTF. For the CDR3, the DNA is TGCGCCAGCAGCCTGGACAGTACCTATGGCTACACCTTC.

The rearrangement uses TRBV5-4 and TRBJ2-1, with 13 bases lining up with TRBD2. V was pared by 1 base and J by 12 bases, with 4 bases of the junction left unmatched. The CDR3 has 14 residues. CDR1 is SGHNT, CDR2 YYREEE, per germline (reference sequence). The CDR3 spells CASSLTSGGAGQFF. The CDR3 DNA reads TGTGCCAGCAGCTTGACTAGCGGGGGGGCCGGGCAGTTCTTC.

The chain is built from TRBV7-2 and TRBJ1-6, with 8 bases that match TRBD1. From germline, CDR1 is SGHTA and CDR2 FQGNSA. Trimming took 4 bases from V and 8 from J; bases not matched to a gene: 4. This CDR3 is 14 amino acids long. CDR3 bases: TGTGCCAGCAGCTCCGGGACAGGCGATTCACCCCTCCACTTT. This codes for CASSSGTGDSPLHF.

This chain joins TRBV11-3 and TRBJ2-7; D remains ambiguous. Between the trimmed V and J ends, which lost 4 bases and 3 bases, there was a span of 7 bases. The CDR3 runs to 12 residues. Germline V gene sequence: CDR1 SGHNT, CDR2 YENEEA. In DNA, the CDR3 is TGTGCCAGCAGCTCCACTGGCTACGAGCAGTACTTC. It encodes CASSSTGYEQYF.

This clone showed up many times. This rearrangement joins TRBV5-1 to TRBJ2-7; possibly TRBD1 for D (5 bases). V lost 1 base and J lost 2, with 10 bases in between. There are 14 residues in the CDR3. Germline CDR1 reads SGHRS; CDR2 reads YFSETQ. CDR3 bases: TGCGCCAGCAGCTTGCAGGGCCTAGCCTACGAGCAGTACTTC. It codes for CASSLQGLAYEQYF.

About this clone: Within the sample, other DNA sequences also encode this same CDR3. V is TRBV6-5 and J is TRBJ1-5, with a possible D match to TRBD1 (6 bases). The CDR3 totals 13 residues. Germline CDR1 and CDR2: MNHEY and SVGAGI. V was trimmed by 5 bases and J by 4 bases, leaving 9 bases between them. CDR3 bases: TGTGCCAGCAGTAGGACAGAGAATCAGCCCCAGCATTTT. Translation gives CASSRTENQPQHF.

This clone was found a few times. The gene calls are TRBV27 and TRBJ1-1, with D possibly TRBD1 on 5 matching bases. In germline, CDR1 is MNHEY, CDR2 SMNVEV (reference sequence). V dropped 6 bases and J dropped 10 bases, with 21 bases sitting between them. The CDR3 loop spans 14 amino acids. The CDR3 protein is CASRSNNRQKSAFF. The CDR3 DNA is TGTGCCAGCAGATCTAATAATAGACAGAAGTCAGCTTTCTTT.